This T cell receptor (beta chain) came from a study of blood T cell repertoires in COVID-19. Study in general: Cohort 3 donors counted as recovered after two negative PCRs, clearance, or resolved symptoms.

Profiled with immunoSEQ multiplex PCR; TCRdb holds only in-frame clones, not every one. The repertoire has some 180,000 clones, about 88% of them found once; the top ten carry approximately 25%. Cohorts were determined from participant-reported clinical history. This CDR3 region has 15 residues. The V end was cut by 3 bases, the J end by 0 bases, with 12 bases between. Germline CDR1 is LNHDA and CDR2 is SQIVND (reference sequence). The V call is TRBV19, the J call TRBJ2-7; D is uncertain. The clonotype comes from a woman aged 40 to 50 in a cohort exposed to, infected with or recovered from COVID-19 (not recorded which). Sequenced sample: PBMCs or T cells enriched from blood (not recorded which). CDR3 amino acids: CASSIYATSSYEQYF. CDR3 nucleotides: TGTGCCAGTAGTATCTACGCAACGAGCTCCTACGAGCAGTACTTC. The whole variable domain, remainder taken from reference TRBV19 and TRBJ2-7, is DGGITQSPKYLFRKEGQNVTLSCEQNLNHDAMYWYRQDPGQGLRLIYYSQIVNDFQKGDIAEGYSVSREKKESFPLTVTSAQKNPTAFYLCASSIYATSSYEQYFGPGTRLTVT.